The 9 T cell receptor beta chains given below trace back to one sample, sequenced in a study of response to subunit inactivated influenza vaccine. TCRdb re-derived calls from the RT-PCR reads in MiXCR, one entry per CDR3 protein. The sample holds 800,000 or so distinct CDR3 sequences, 21% seen once. The sequences come from PBMCs from blood, collected 4 to 6 days after vaccination. These TCRs come from a man in his forties or fifties who received an inactivated influenza vaccine.

This clonotype was counted many times. V and J are TRBV4-3 and TRBJ2-1, with TRBD2 identical over 8 bases. After removal of 0 bases from V and 3 bases from J, the junction contained 4 bases not matched to a gene. Germline V gene lookup returns CDR1 LGHNA and CDR2 YSLEER. CDR3 length: 16 residues. The CDR3 loop is CASSQDRLAGYNEQFF. The CDR3, as DNA: TGCGCCAGCAGCCAAGATAGGCTAGCGGGCTACAATGAGCAGTTCTTC.

This clonotype was observed a few times. The V call is TRBV20-1, the J call TRBJ1-1; D is unclear. V lost 2 bases and J lost 0, with 10 bases in between. From germline, CDR1 is DFQATT and CDR2 SNEGSKA (reference sequence). The CDR3 covers 14 residues. The CDR3 region is CSARSRVLNTEAFF. The DNA of the CDR3 is TGCAGTGCTAGATCGCGGGTACTGAACACTGAAGCTTTCTTT.

J is TRBJ2-1 and V is TRBV7-6; TRBD2 matches at 9 bases. V was clipped by 4 bases and J by 6 bases; unmatched bases: 7. CDR1 and CDR2 (germline): SGHVS, FNYEAQ. CDR3 length: 15 amino acids. The CDR3 protein is CASSYSGGNPNEQFF. The CDR3 coding sequence is TGTGCCAGCAGCTACAGCGGGGGGAATCCCAATGAGCAGTTCTTC. Drawing the rest from reference TRBV7-6 and TRBJ2-1, the complete variable domain is GAGVSQSPRYKVTKRGQDVALRCDPISGHVSLYWYRQALGQGPEFLTYFNYEAQQDKSGLPNDRFSAERPEGSISTLTIQRTEQRDSAMYRCASSYSGGNPNEQFFGPGTRLTVL.

This clonotype was counted only a few times. The V call is TRBV12-3 or TRBV12-4, the J call TRBJ2-1; 11 nucleotides agree with TRBD1. J was trimmed by 8 bases and V by 3 bases; bases with no gene match: 6. The CDR3 length is 15 residues. The CDR3 region is CASSFRTGGLDEQFF. The CDR3 DNA is TGTGCCAGCAGTTTCCGGACAGGGGGCCTGGATGAGCAGTTCTTC.

V and J are TRBV14 and TRBJ1-6; D gene uncertain. The CDR3 is 13 residues long. The V gene lost 2 bases and the J gene lost 7 bases, with 6 bases spanning the gap. The germline V gene has CDR1 SGHDN and CDR2 FVKESK. CDR3 in amino acids: CASSQKLNSPLHF. DNA for the CDR3: TGTGCCAGCAGCCAAAAGTTAAATTCACCCCTCCACTTT.

In nucleotides, the CDR3 is TGTGCCAGCAGCTCTCCGGGACTAGTTTTGAATACGCAGTATTTT. It yields the protein CASSSPGLVLNTQYF. The chain combines TRBV7-2 with TRBJ2-3, with 8 bases matching TRBD2. With 4 bases clipped from V and 7 bases from J, the junction kept 10 bases outside the gene matches. Germline loops: CDR1 SGHTA, CDR2 FQGNSA. This CDR3 comprises 15 residues. Full variable domain (rest looked up from reference TRBV7-2 and TRBJ2-3): GAGVSQSPSNKVTEKGKDVELRCDPISGHTALYWYRQSLGQGLEFLIYFQGNSAPDKSGLPSDRFSAERTGGSVSTLTIQRTQQEDSAVYLCASSSPGLVLNTQYFGPGTRLTVL.

This clonotype was counted many times. V and J are TRBV5-1 and TRBJ2-1, with 8 bases matching TRBD1. This CDR3 is built from 13 residues. After removal of 4 bases from V and 8 bases from J, the junction contained 5 bases not matched to a gene. Germline CDR1 and CDR2: SGHRS and YFSETQ. CDR3 sequence: CASSGRQGHEQFF. The CDR3 DNA sequence: TGCGCCAGCAGCGGAAGACAGGGGCATGAGCAGTTCTTC.

The V call is TRBV7-2, the J call TRBJ2-7; no clear D. The CDR3 covers 12 residues. Trimming took 5 bases from V and 8 from J, leaving 13 bases between them. The germline gives CDR1 SGHTA, CDR2 FQGNSA. Here the CDR3 DNA reads TGTGCCAGCAGCGACCCCCCCGCGAAGCAGTACTTC. As protein: CASSDPPAKQYF.

This clonotype has only a few counts. The rearrangement uses TRBV7-8 and TRBJ1-1; 8 bases fit TRBD1. CDR1 and CDR2 from the germline V gene are SGHVS and FQNEAQ. The CDR3 extends over 13 amino acids. V lost 8 bases to trimming and J lost 3 bases; unmatched junction nucleotides: 5. The CDR3 loop reads CASRPDRDTEAFF. In DNA form, the CDR3 reads TGTGCCAGCCGCCCGGACAGGGACACTGAAGCTTTCTTT.